Listed here is a single TCR beta chain. The data were obtained in a study of cytomegalovirus exposure and HLA in healthy donors. The PCR ran on 60 Vbeta and 13 Jbeta primers. Profiled with immunoSEQ multiplex PCR; TCRdb holds only in-frame clones, not every one. This sample has some 180,000 clones; 75% to 85% occur once, and the top ten carry 1.4% to 1.5%. Sequencing input: PBMCs. The sequence came from a man between 18 and 29 years old in good health and CMV-seronegative.

The CDR3 reads CASSYSLAESSYEQYF. The CDR3 nucleotides read TGTGCCAGCAGTTACTCCCTAGCAGAGAGCTCCTACGAGCAGTACTTC. The J gene is TRBJ2-7, the V gene TRBV6-5; maybe TRBD2 (5 bases). Germline V CDR1 and CDR2: MNHEY, SVGAGI. Trimming stripped 0 bases from V and 0 bases from J, with 12 bases between. This CDR3 has 16 residues.